This is a list of T cell receptor beta chains from one sample in a study of T-cell reconstitution after alpha-beta-depleted transplantation in children. TCRdb analysed the PCR reads with MiXCR anew, one entry per CDR3 protein. The profile covers about 140,000 distinct CDR3 sequences, with about 9% appearing a single time and around a sixth taken by the ten largest. Sequenced material: PBMCs, mostly from graft donor cells, taken 180 days after TCRalphabeta/CD19-depleted stem cell transplant. The source is a female patient between 2 and 15 years old who had a stem cell transplant for congenital amegakaryocytic thrombocytopenia, so the T cells may come from the graft donor. Each CDR3 is given with its conserved first and last residue. D genes are given only for firm matches. Clone size, where shown, is once, few, many, or a class for clones that have expanded.

size: few
D: -
V: TRBV20-1
J: TRBJ2-3
CDR3: CSAASPGTDTQYF
DNA: TGCAGTGCTGCTAGCCCGGGCACAGATACGCAGTATTTT

size: -
D: -
V: TRBV10-3
J: TRBJ1-3
CDR3: CAIRNGTAGNTIYF
DNA: TGTGCCATCAGGAACGGGACGGCTGGAAACACCATATATTTT

size: -
D: -
V: TRBV13
J: TRBJ2-3
CDR3: CASSSVVLVPDTQYF
DNA: TGTGCCAGCAGCTCCGTCGTCCTTGTCCCAGATACGCAGTATTTT

size: many
D: TRBD1
V: TRBV10-3
J: TRBJ2-7
CDR3: CAISGLGQGVHEQYF
DNA: TGTGCCATCAGTGGGCTTGGACAGGGAGTTCACGAGCAGTACTTC

size: few
D: -
V: TRBV19
J: TRBJ2-2
CDR3: CASSIEGPVHTGELFF
DNA: TGTGCCAGTAGTATCGAAGGACCTGTTCACACCGGGGAGCTGTTTTTT

size: many
D: -
V: TRBV5-1
J: TRBJ2-6
CDR3: CASSHRRSSGANVLTF
DNA: TGCGCCAGCAGTCACCGCAGGTCCTCTGGGGCCAACGTCCTGACTTTC

size: -
D: TRBD1
V: TRBV24-1
J: TRBJ2-3
CDR3: CATRGQGGTDTQYF
DNA: TGTGCCACCAGGGGACAGGGGGGCACAGATACGCAGTATTTT

size: few
D: -
V: TRBV2
J: TRBJ2-1
CDR3: CASRDTRFSYNEQFF
DNA: TGTGCCAGCAGGGATACTCGTTTCTCCTACAATGAGCAGTTCTTC

size: few
D: -
V: TRBV25-1
J: TRBJ2-5
CDR3: CASSGLRNREETQYF
DNA: TGTGCCAGCAGTGGCCTCCGGAACAGGGAAGAGACCCAGTACTTC

size: -
D: TRBD2
V: TRBV7-2
J: TRBJ2-2
CDR3: CASRQGLAGVTGELFF
DNA: TGTGCCAGCAGGCAGGGACTAGCGGGTGTCACCGGGGAGCTGTTTTTT

size: many
D: -
V: TRBV20-1
J: TRBJ2-2
CDR3: CSASPQTRFGGELFF
DNA: TGCAGTGCTAGCCCGCAGACTCGATTCGGCGGGGAGCTGTTTTTT

size: many
D: -
V: TRBV6-6
J: TRBJ1-1
CDR3: CASSYHRAEAFF
DNA: TGTGCCAGCAGTTATCATCGAGCTGAAGCTTTCTTT

size: many
D: TRBD2
V: TRBV5-6
J: TRBJ2-3
CDR3: CASSFGTSGSTDTQYF
DNA: TGTGCCAGCAGCTTCGGGACTAGCGGGAGCACAGATACGCAGTATTTT

size: many
D: TRBD2
V: TRBV7-9
J: TRBJ2-3
CDR3: CASSHSGRRSTDTQYF
DNA: TGTGCCAGCAGCCATAGCGGGAGGAGGAGCACAGATACGCAGTATTTT

size: -
D: -
V: TRBV5-1
J: TRBJ2-2
CDR3: CASSYSRPYAGELFF
DNA: TGCGCCAGCAGCTACTCTAGACCTTACGCCGGGGAGCTGTTTTTT

size: -
D: -
V: TRBV7-2
J: TRBJ2-4
CDR3: CASSASFTSRKEYF
DNA: TGTGCCAGCAGCGCCAGCTTTACATCGCGGAAGGAGTACTTC

size: many
D: -
V: TRBV20-1
J: TRBJ2-5
CDR3: CSAGYGGTQYF
DNA: TGCAGTGCAGGGTACGGGGGGACCCAGTACTTC

size: many
D: TRBD1
V: TRBV20-1
J: TRBJ1-2
CDR3: CSARPSDRVISYGYTF
DNA: TGCAGTGCTAGACCCTCGGACAGGGTCATTAGCTATGGCTACACCTTC

size: many
D: TRBD2
V: TRBV7-9
J: TRBJ2-6
CDR3: CASSSWAGGFSGANVLTF
DNA: TGTGCCAGCAGTTCCTGGGCGGGAGGTTTCTCTGGGGCCAACGTCCTGACTTTC

size: -
D: TRBD2
V: TRBV6-1
J: TRBJ2-2
CDR3: CASSAEGTSGTGELFF
DNA: TGTGCCAGCAGCGCTGAGGGGACTAGCGGAACCGGGGAGCTGTTTTTT

size: many
D: TRBD2
V: TRBV27
J: TRBJ2-2
CDR3: CASSWTSGFTGELFF
DNA: TGTGCCAGCAGTTGGACTAGCGGGTTCACCGGGGAGCTGTTTTTT

size: many
D: -
V: TRBV5-1
J: TRBJ1-1
CDR3: CASSLWGKETEAFF
DNA: TGCGCCAGCAGCTTGTGGGGAAAGGAGACTGAAGCTTTCTTT

size: many
D: TRBD1
V: TRBV11-2
J: TRBJ2-5
CDR3: CASSRAGTVYQETQYF
DNA: TGTGCCAGCAGCCGCGCCGGGACAGTGTACCAAGAGACCCAGTACTTC

size: many
D: -
V: TRBV12-3/TRBV12-4
J: TRBJ2-7
CDR3: CASSFWRLGRSYEQYF
DNA: TGTGCCAGCAGTTTTTGGAGACTGGGACGCTCCTACGAGCAGTACTTC

size: few
D: -
V: TRBV12-3/TRBV12-4
J: TRBJ1-5
CDR3: CASSEDGYSNQPQHF
DNA: TGTGCCAGCAGCGAAGACGGATATAGCAATCAGCCCCAGCATTTT

size: many
D: TRBD1
V: TRBV10-3
J: TRBJ2-1
CDR3: CAISPDRGRGEQFF
DNA: TGTGCCATCAGCCCGGACAGGGGGCGCGGTGAGCAGTTCTTC

size: many
D: -
V: TRBV28
J: TRBJ1-1
CDR3: CASSFPVRGNPEAFF
DNA: TGTGCCAGCAGTTTTCCGGTAAGGGGCAACCCTGAAGCTTTCTTT